The 5 T cell receptor beta chains below were found in one sample sequenced in a study of PD-L1 blockade in urothelial cancer. Time point reported: peripheral blood 6 weeks after treatment start. Sequencing was performed with immunoSEQ multiplex PCR; in TCRdb, only in-frame clones are kept and a portion is missing. The sample yields around 66,000 clones, roughly 90% seen once. This specimen was PBMCs, taken around atezolizumab (anti-PD-L1) treatment. The receptors were gathered from a man aged 55 to 70 with urothelial cancer.

This chain connects TRBV15 to TRBJ2-7; D is unclear. V gave up 2 bases and J gave up 3 bases, with 8 bases separating them. CDR3 length: 13 amino acids. Germline V CDR1 and CDR2: LNHNV, YYDKDF (reference sequence). The CDR3 sequence: CATSRLLDYEQYF. CDR3 in DNA: TGTGCCACCAGCAGACTTCTAGACTACGAGCAGTACTTC.

The genes are TRBV28 and TRBJ2-5; 11 positions agree with TRBD2. The germline V gene has CDR1 MDHEN and CDR2 SYDVKM. V gave up 6 bases and J gave up 1 base; unmatched junction bases: 1. CDR3 length equals 14 residues. The CDR3 bases are TGTGCCAGCAGAACTAGCGGGGGCCAAGAGACCCAGTACTTC. Its translation: CASRTSGGQETQYF.

V and J are TRBV6-5 and TRBJ2-3; 14 bases are a match to TRBD2. Per germline, CDR1 MNHEY and CDR2 SVGAGI. The CDR3 consists of 16 residues. J lost 8 bases, V lost 0 bases, and 4 bases had no gene match. In nucleotides, the CDR3 is TGTGCCAGCAGTTACTCGACTAGCGGGAGGGCCAGTACGCAGTATTTT. It translates to CASSYSTSGRASTQYF.

The chain links TRBV9 to TRBJ2-2, with D perhaps TRBD1 (6 bases). Trimming removed 3 bases at V and 0 bases at J, with 21 bases between. Germline V gives CDR1 SGDLS, CDR2 YYNGEE. The CDR3 has 19 residues. CDR3 nucleotides: TGTGCCAGCAGCGCTCAAGAAGGAACGGGACATACGAACACCGGGGAGCTGTTTTTT. Its protein is CASSAQEGTGHTNTGELFF. The full variable domain, in which reference TRBV9 and TRBJ2-2 provide the parts outside the CDR3, is DSGVTQTPKHLITATGQRVTLRCSPRSGDLSVYWYQQSLDQGLQFLIQYYNGEERAKGNILERFSAQQFPDLHSELNLSSLELGDSALYFCASSAQEGTGHTNTGELFFGEGSRLTVL.

The chain recombines TRBV11-2 with TRBJ2-7; the match to TRBD1 covers 10 bases. The germline CDR1 and CDR2 sequences are SGHAT and FQNNGV. V trimming: 8 bases; J trimming: 0 bases; junction bases outside the gene matches: 7. The CDR3 is 15 residues long. In DNA, the CDR3 is TGTGCCAGCGGCGCTAGGACAGGGGGCTCCTACGAGCAGTACTTC. Its translation is CASGARTGGSYEQYF.